This TCR beta chain was retrieved from a study of chemoradiotherapy in HPV16-positive cancers. Overall study results and limits: HPV-specific T cells were functionally defined from only a couple of HPV16-positive patients. During treatment, candidate HPV-specific clones and E7-related motifs expanded in tumor.

This CDR3 has 15 amino acids. In germline, CDR1 is SGHDN, CDR2 FVKESK. With V trimmed by 1 base and J by 0 bases, 1 base remained unmatched. Samples were taken several times over chemoradiotherapy. TCRdb's copy holds only in-frame clones and misses some; the assay was immunoSEQ multiplex PCR. This sample has some 31,000 clones, with roughly nine tenths found just once. This clone was seen just once. Its cognate antigen is unknown. The chain links TRBV14 to TRBJ1-2; 8 nucleotides match TRBD1. Source: blood, taken from a patient who underwent chemoradiotherapy. The sequence derives from a human donor with HPV-associated anogenital cancer. The CDR3 sequence is CASSQVQGANYGYTF. DNA for the CDR3: TGTGCCAGCAGCCAAGTACAGGGGGCTAACTATGGCTACACCTTC.